This is a list of T cell receptor beta chains from one sample in a study of cytomegalovirus exposure and HLA in healthy donors. Produced via immunoSEQ multiplex PCR; TCRdb's table is partial and in-frame only. This table lists 30,000 to 40,000 clones. The sequencing sample was made of PBMCs. These receptors were taken from a woman between 35 and 50 years old in good health and CMV-seropositive. The CDR3 runs from the conserved cysteine through the conserved F or W. The D gene is left open where the match is weak.

>TRBV5-4|TRBD1|TRBJ2-1
TGTGCCAGCAGTTGGCTGGGACAGGGAAACAATGAGCAGTTCTTC
CASSWLGQGNNEQFF
>TRBV18|NA|TRBJ1-2
TGTGCCAGCTCAGCTAATCAGGGGCCTAACTATGGCTACACCTTC
CASSANQGPNYGYTF
>TRBV18|NA|TRBJ2-3
TGTGCCAGCTCACCTCCGGACAGTACAGATACGCAGTATTTT
CASSPPDSTDTQYF
>TRBV7-9|NA|TRBJ2-7
TGTGCCAGCAGCCCCCCGGTTCGGTTGAAAAGCTCCTACGAGCAGTACTTC
CASSPPVRLKSSYEQYF
>TRBV25-1|TRBD2|TRBJ2-5
TGTGCCAGCAGTGTTTGGACTAGGGACCAAGAGACCCAGTACTTC
CASSVWTRDQETQYF
>TRBV5-6|TRBD1|TRBJ1-1
TGTGCCAGCAGCTTGGGGACAGGGGTGAACACTGAAGCTTTCTTT
CASSLGTGVNTEAFF
>TRBV29-1|TRBD1|TRBJ1-2
TGCAGCGTTGGGCTCCCGGGACAGGTTAACTATGGCTACACCTTC
CSVGLPGQVNYGYTF
>TRBV20-1|NA|TRBJ2-5
TGCAGTGCAGGGAGGGAGACCCAGTACTTC
CSAGRETQYF
>TRBV19|NA|TRBJ1-1
TGTGCCAGTAGTTTAGGACGATGGAGGGAAGCTTTCTTT
CASSLGRWREAFF
>TRBV5-1|TRBD2|TRBJ2-5
TGCGCCAGCAGCTTCGGGTTAGCGGGAGAAGAGACCCAGTACTTC
CASSFGLAGEETQYF
>TRBV4-1|TRBD1|TRBJ2-1
TGCGCCAGCAGCCAGGGGGGACAGGGCAAATACAATGAGCAGTTCTTC
CASSQGGQGKYNEQFF
>TRBV7-9|NA|TRBJ1-1
TGTGCCAGCAGTAGATTAGGGGTGACTGAAGCTTTCTTT
CASSRLGVTEAFF
>TRBV15|NA|TRBJ2-4
TGTGCCACCGAAGAGTTAGCCAAAAACATTCAGTACTTC
CATEELAKNIQYF
>TRBV25-1|TRBD1|TRBJ1-1
TGTGCCAGCAGTAACCCCTGGACAGGGGACACTGAAGCTTTCTTT
CASSNPWTGDTEAFF
>TRBV29-1|NA|TRBJ2-2
TGCAGCGCGTTTGGCCCCAGTCGAACCGGGGAGCTGTTTTTT
CSAFGPSRTGELFF
>TRBV28|TRBD2|TRBJ2-7
TGTGCCAGCAGTTCCTGGACTAGCGGGAGGGGGGAGCAGTACTTC
CASSSWTSGRGEQYF
>TRBV6-1|NA|TRBJ1-5
TGTGCCAGCAGTGACGATCAGCCCCAGCATTTT
CASSDDQPQHF
>TRBV28|TRBD1|TRBJ1-5
TGTGCCAGCAGTTTAGACAGGGCCCTATTTGGCAATCAGCCCCAGCATTTT
CASSLDRALFGNQPQHF
>TRBV2|TRBD1|TRBJ2-7
TGTGCCAGCAGACAGGGGACCTACGAGCAGTACTTC
CASRQGTYEQYF
>TRBV28|TRBD1|TRBJ2-7
TGTGCCAGCAGTTTAGGCGGGACAGGGCTCGAGCAGTACTTC
CASSLGGTGLEQYF
>TRBV7-9|NA|TRBJ2-3
TGTGCCAGCAGTACTTCCGGGAATACGCAGTATTTT
CASSTSGNTQYF
>TRBV5-6|NA|TRBJ1-1
TGTGCCAGCAGCTTGGGTCTGTTAATGAACACTGAAGCTTTCTTT
CASSLGLLMNTEAFF
>TRBV5-1|NA|TRBJ2-3
TGCGCCAGCAGCTCGACAGGGAGGATAGATACGCAGTATTTT
CASSSTGRIDTQYF
>TRBV7-2|NA|TRBJ1-2
TGTGCCAGCAGCTTTCGGGGTGGCTACACCTTC
CASSFRGGYTF